One and the same sample provided the 17 T cell receptor beta chains below, sequenced in a study of cytomegalovirus exposure and HLA in healthy donors. Sequencing was performed with immunoSEQ multiplex PCR; in TCRdb, only in-frame clones are kept and a portion is missing. In the table there are around 250,000 clones, nearly 90% of which are singletons. Sequenced input: PBMCs. Receptor source: a woman between 18 and 30 years old in good health and CMV-seronegative.

The chain carries TRBV19 and TRBJ1-5; TRBD1 might be the D (6 bases). The V end was cut by 7 bases, the J end by 3 bases, with 16 bases between. Germline loops: CDR1 LNHDA, CDR2 SQIVND (reference sequence). The CDR3 contains 15 residues. The CDR3 reads CASNPPRTDNQPQHF. The CDR3 region has the DNA TGTGCCAGTAACCCCCCCCGGACAGACAATCAGCCCCAGCATTTT. Combining the CDR3 with reference TRBV19 and TRBJ1-5 gives the whole variable domain DGGITQSPKYLFRKEGQNVTLSCEQNLNHDAMYWYRQDPGQGLRLIYYSQIVNDFQKGDIAEGYSVSREKKESFPLTVTSAQKNPTAFYLCASNPPRTDNQPQHFGDGTRLSIL.

This clone has just a few counts. The CDR3: CASSVDSRGREQYF. The CDR3 region has the DNA TGTGCCAGCAGCGTAGACAGTAGGGGGCGGGAGCAGTACTTC. The chain joins TRBV9 to TRBJ2-7, with 7 bases matching TRBD1. The ends lost 0 bases at V and 7 bases at J; junction bases unmatched: 7. The CDR3 consists of 14 residues. Germline CDR1 and CDR2: SGDLS and YYNGEE. Combining the CDR3 with reference TRBV9 and TRBJ2-7 gives the whole variable domain DSGVTQTPKHLITATGQRVTLRCSPRSGDLSVYWYQQSLDQGLQFLIQYYNGEERAKGNILERFSAQQFPDLHSELNLSSLELGDSALYFCASSVDSRGREQYFGPGTRLTVT.

The genes are TRBV30 and TRBJ2-5, with 7 bases aligning to TRBD1. This CDR3 has 15 residues. V shed 0 bases and J 1 base; nucleotides not matched to a gene: 5. Germline V gives CDR1 GTSNPN, CDR2 SVGIG (reference sequence). This CDR3 reads CAWSVLGTAQETQYF. CDR3 nucleotide sequence: TGTGCCTGGAGTGTACTTGGGACAGCCCAAGAGACCCAGTACTTC. The whole variable domain, remainder taken from reference TRBV30 and TRBJ2-5, is SQTIHQWPATLVQPVGSPLSLECTVEGTSNPNLYWYRQAAGRGLQLLFYSVGIGQISSEVPQNLSASRPQDRQFILSSKKLLLSDSGFYLCAWSVLGTAQETQYFGPGTRLLVL.

V usage is TRBV4-3 and J usage is TRBJ2-7, with D unclear. Germline values: CDR1 LGHNA, CDR2 YSLEER. The CDR3 runs 13 residues. Trimming left V 4 bases short and J 2 bases short, with 9 bases between. CDR3 residues: CASSPDLTYEQYF. The CDR3 DNA reads TGCGCCAGCAGCCCTGACTTAACCTACGAGCAGTACTTC.

This clone was seen just once. This chain uses TRBV13 with TRBJ2-1; tentatively, D is TRBD1 (5 bases). Germline CDR1 PRHDT, CDR2 FYEKMQ (reference sequence). This CDR3 region has 15 residues. The germline V and J ends were trimmed by 5 bases and 9 bases, with 20 bases remaining between them. CDR3 bases: TGTGCCAGCAGCGCCACCTCCGCAGGGATAAGTGAGCAGTTCTTC. Protein sequence: CASSATSAGISEQFF. The entire variable domain, with the rest obtained from reference TRBV13 and TRBJ2-1, is as follows: AAGVIQSPRHLIKEKRETATLKCYPIPRHDTVYWYQQGPGQDPQFLISFYEKMQSDKGSIPDRFSAQQFSDYHSELNMSSLELGDSALYFCASSATSAGISEQFFGPGTRLTVL.

V usage is TRBV2 and J usage is TRBJ2-6, with D uncertain. V shed 5 bases and J shed 0 bases, with 8 bases lying between them. In germline, CDR1 is SNHLY, CDR2 FYNNEI. The CDR3 consists of 15 residues. CDR3 sequence reads: CASSFQYSGANVLTF. Written as DNA, the CDR3 is TGTGCCAGCAGTTTTCAGTACTCTGGGGCCAACGTCCTGACTTTC.

The chain couples TRBV5-1 to TRBJ2-1; the D is unclear. This CDR3 region has 15 residues. CDR1 is SGHRS and CDR2 is YFSETQ in the germline V gene. Trimming removed 1 base at V and 0 bases at J, with 8 bases between. The CDR3 loop reads CASSLPPSSYNEQFF. The CDR3 bases are TGCGCCAGCAGCTTGCCTCCCAGCTCCTACAATGAGCAGTTCTTC.

The rearrangement uses TRBV28 and TRBJ2-6; TRBD2 is a possible D gene (5 bases). CDR3 size: 15 residues. Trimming removed 3 bases at V and 2 bases at J, with 8 bases between. CDR1 and CDR2 from the germline V gene are MDHEN and SYDVKM. Here the CDR3 DNA reads TGTGCCAGCAGTTTGTACGGGGCTGGGGCCAACGTCCTGACTTTC. As protein: CASSLYGAGANVLTF.

This chain uses TRBV27 with TRBJ1-2, with TRBD1 identical over 9 bases. CDR1 MNHEY and CDR2 SMNVEV come from the germline V gene (reference sequence). J lost 6 bases, V lost 6 bases, and 14 bases had no gene match. The CDR3 extends over 16 amino acids. The CDR3 sequence: CASSYGSGQGIHGYTF. As DNA, the CDR3 is TGTGCCAGCAGCTATGGGTCCGGACAGGGGATCCATGGCTACACCTTC.

The genes are TRBV27 and TRBJ1-6; maybe TRBD1 (5 bases). The germline V gene encodes CDR1 MNHEY and CDR2 SMNVEV (reference sequence). CDR3 size: 14 residues. V lost 10 bases and J lost 4, with 14 bases in between. The CDR3 nucleotides read TGTGCCACCACGGGGGGTCAATATAATTCACCCCTCCACTTT. Amino acid sequence: CATTGGQYNSPLHF.

The chain employs TRBV27 and TRBJ2-1, with D perhaps TRBD2 (5 bases). Trimming removed 3 bases at V and 7 bases at J, with 13 bases between. Germline V gives CDR1 MNHEY, CDR2 SMNVEV (reference sequence). This CDR3 has 14 amino acids. The CDR3 sequence is CASSFGERGNEQFF. The CDR3 DNA reads TGTGCCAGCAGTTTCGGGGAACGTGGAAATGAGCAGTTCTTC.

V gene TRBV2 combines with J gene TRBJ2-5; D is uncertain. The CDR3 consists of 12 residues. The germline V gene encodes CDR1 SNHLY and CDR2 FYNNEI. The germline V and J ends were trimmed by 6 bases and 7 bases, with 12 bases remaining between them. The CDR3 DNA is TGTGCCAGCAGCCCCCGATCGGGGACCCAGTACTTC. Residues: CASSPRSGTQYF.

The gene calls are TRBV4-1 and TRBJ2-2, with 9 bases that match TRBD1. V gave up 1 base and J gave up 8 bases; unmatched junction bases: 5. CDR1 and CDR2 (germline): MGHRA, YSYEKL. The CDR3 is 15 residues long. The CDR3 protein is CASSQAWTGAGELFF. The CDR3 nucleotides are TGCGCCAGCAGCCAAGCGTGGACAGGGGCTGGGGAGCTGTTTTTT.

The chain has TRBV27 and TRBJ1-1; unclear D gene. V lost 2 bases, J lost 3 bases, and 10 bases lay in between. From germline, CDR1 is MNHEY and CDR2 SMNVEV (reference sequence). The CDR3 loop spans 14 amino acids. This CDR3 reads CASSLLTRDTEAFF. Here the CDR3 DNA reads TGTGCCAGCAGTTTACTAACTCGGGACACTGAAGCTTTCTTT.

The chain uses TRBV28 and TRBJ1-5; D gene unclear. There are 14 residues in the CDR3. Per germline, CDR1 MDHEN and CDR2 SYDVKM. V dropped 4 bases and J dropped 3 bases, with 10 bases sitting between them. The CDR3 DNA sequence: TGTGCCAGCAGTTACGAGTTCTTCAATCAGCCCCAGCATTTT. Translating it yields CASSYEFFNQPQHF.

This clone showed up many times. The chain couples TRBV2 to TRBJ1-1, with D possibly matching TRBD1 (6 bases). The CDR3 has 14 residues. Germline CDR1 and CDR2: SNHLY and FYNNEI. The ends were cut back, 3 bases at V and 7 bases at J, with 15 bases in the middle. CDR3 protein: CASSDSPGGGEAFF. CDR3 DNA: TGTGCCAGCAGTGATTCCCCGGGGGGCGGTGAAGCTTTCTTT.

The chain links TRBV5-8 to TRBJ2-5; 10 bases match TRBD2. The V and J ends lost 1 base and 5 bases, in that order; junction bases with no gene match: 11. CDR1 SGHTS and CDR2 YDEGEE come from the germline V gene. The CDR3 covers 17 residues. The CDR3 coding sequence is TGTGCCAGCAGCTTGATTCCTGGACTAGCGGCGGGGGAGACCCAGTACTTC. Amino acid sequence: CASSLIPGLAAGETQYF.